The 20 T cell receptor beta chains in this list originate from one sample, sequenced in a study of response to subunit inactivated influenza vaccine. TCRdb reprocessed the RT-PCR reads via MiXCR and lists one record per CDR3 protein. This sample yields a few hundred thousand distinct CDR3 sequences, of which roughly 22% are seen a single time; roughly 10% belongs to the top ten. This material consisted of PBMCs from blood, taken less than 22 months after vaccination. These receptor sequences come from a man aged 50 to 69 who received an inactivated influenza vaccine.

The rearrangement uses TRBV15 and TRBJ2-2; maybe TRBD2 (5 bases). Germline assignment: CDR1 LNHNV and CDR2 YYDKDF (reference sequence). CDR3 size: 14 residues. Deletions cut 0 bases from V and 4 bases from J, with 6 bases between. The DNA for the CDR3 is TGTGCCACCAGCAGAGAGAGGGTCACCGGGGAGCTGTTTTTT. This encodes CATSRERVTGELFF.

This clonotype was seen only a few times. The chain uses TRBV6-5 and TRBJ2-2; TRBD2 is a possible D gene (5 bases). The CDR3 extends over 14 amino acids. Trimming pared 2 bases from V and 7 bases from J, leaving 11 bases between. Germline V gene lookup returns CDR1 MNHEY and CDR2 SVGAGI. The CDR3 region has the DNA TGTGCCAGCAGTTACGCGCCGGCGGGCGGGGAGCTGTTTTTT. It is translated as CASSYAPAGGELFF.

This clonotype was detected a few times. This sequence joins TRBV12-3 or TRBV12-4 and TRBJ1-1, with 7 bases lining up with TRBD1. The CDR3 runs 13 residues. The junction had 4 bases not matched to a gene; V was cut back by 7 bases and J by 2 bases. CDR3 nucleotides: TGTGCCAGCAATCGGGACAGCAACACTGAAGCTTTCTTT. Amino acid sequence: CASNRDSNTEAFF.

V usage is TRBV20-1 and J usage is TRBJ2-3, with 7 nucleotides matching TRBD2. The CDR3 totals 15 residues. V lost 3 bases and J lost 2; bases outside the gene matches: 8. Germline V gene data show CDR1 as DFQATT and CDR2 as SNEGSKA (reference sequence). CDR3 region: CSASRPGLITDTQYF. The CDR3 DNA sequence: TGCAGTGCTAGCCGACCGGGACTAATCACAGATACGCAGTATTTT.

The rearrangement links TRBV19 to TRBJ2-3; tentatively, D is TRBD2 (6 bases). The CDR3 consists of 14 residues. From germline, CDR1 is LNHDA and CDR2 SQIVND (reference sequence). V was cut by 7 bases and J by 7 bases, with 18 bases left in between. The CDR3 DNA sequence: TGTGCCAGTATGCCCGGGGGTACGAGGAATACGCAGTATTTT. Translating it yields CASMPGGTRNTQYF.

This clonotype was seen a few times. V gene TRBV6-2 or TRBV6-3 combines with J gene TRBJ1-5; no reliable D call. CDR3 length equals 16 residues. Germline loops: CDR1 MNHEY, CDR2 SVGEGT. V lost 2 bases and J lost 5, with 16 bases in between. CDR3 sequence reads: CASSYGPPGGYQPQHF. CDR3 bases: TGTGCCAGCAGTTACGGGCCGCCTGGCGGGTATCAGCCCCAGCATTTT.

Comment on this clonotype: An end of the junction differs from the germline gene, which may be a read error. The chain uses TRBV7-9 and TRBJ1-4; D is unresolved. The CDR3 runs to 17 residues. Per germline, CDR1 SEHNR and CDR2 FQNEAQ (reference sequence). The CDR3 DNA follows: TGTGCCAGCAGCTTATTAAGGGTAGAGGGAACTAATGAAATACTGTTTTTT. It is translated as CASSLLRVEGTNEILFF.

This clonotype was picked up a small number of times. The V call is TRBV4-3, the J call TRBJ2-2, with D hard to call. Trimming left V 1 base short and J 6 bases short, with 9 bases between. This CDR3 contains 14 residues. Germline-derived CDR1 and CDR2 are LGHNA and YSLEER. The CDR3 region is CASSQVALSGELFF. In nucleotides, the CDR3 is TGCGCCAGCAGCCAAGTCGCTCTTTCCGGGGAGCTGTTTTTT.

This clonotype occurred a few times. The gene calls are TRBV5-4 and TRBJ2-4; 7 nucleotides align to TRBD2. Trimming at V came to 1 base and at J to 0 bases, leaving 4 bases not matched to a gene. The CDR3 has 16 residues. Germline loops: CDR1 SGHNT, CDR2 YYREEE (reference sequence). CDR3 sequence reads: CASSLWRGSAKNIQYF. CDR3 bases: TGTGCCAGCAGCTTGTGGCGGGGGTCAGCCAAAAACATTCAGTACTTC.

This chain uses TRBV4-1 with TRBJ1-6, with D unclear. Trimming stripped 5 bases from V and 7 bases from J, with 15 bases between. The CDR3 has 15 residues. Germline V CDR1 and CDR2: MGHRA, YSYEKL. CDR3: CASSSHLGVNSPLHF. CDR3 bases: TGCGCCAGCAGCTCCCATCTTGGGGTCAATTCACCCCTCCACTTT.

The chain uses TRBV9 and TRBJ1-4; TRBD1 is a possible D gene (5 bases). This CDR3 has 15 residues. Germline values: CDR1 SGDLS, CDR2 YYNGEE. V was pared by 4 bases and J by 3 bases, with 13 bases between. The CDR3 region is CASSLRQTANEKLFF. The DNA of the CDR3 is TGTGCCAGCAGCCTCAGACAGACGGCTAATGAAAAACTGTTTTTT.

This clonotype has more than one count but fewer than ten. V is TRBV29-1 and J is TRBJ2-1; 15 bases match TRBD2. This CDR3 has 13 residues. Germline V lookup: CDR1 SQVTM, CDR2 ANQGSEA. With 7 bases clipped from V and 7 bases from J, the junction kept 2 bases outside the gene matches. CDR3 sequence (DNA): TGCAGCGGCGGACTAGCGGGAGGGAATGAGCAGTTCTTC. It encodes CSGGLAGGNEQFF.

The genes are TRBV4-1 and TRBJ1-2, with 9 bases that match TRBD1. In germline, CDR1 is MGHRA, CDR2 YSYEKL. The V segment lost 0 bases and the J segment 7 bases; nucleotides outside the gene matches: 3. CDR3 length: 14 residues. This chain's CDR3 is CASSQDGTGSGYTF. CDR3 bases: TGCGCCAGCAGCCAAGATGGGACAGGGTCTGGCTACACCTTC.

At least ten counts were recorded for this clonotype. This sequence joins TRBV20-1 and TRBJ1-6; D is ambiguous. Trimming removed 4 bases from V and 2 bases from J, with 12 bases in between. Germline values: CDR1 DFQATT, CDR2 SNEGSKA (reference sequence). The CDR3 runs 15 residues. In DNA, the CDR3 is TGCAGTGCTACCGGGTCCCAGACCTATAATTCACCCCTCCACTTT. Amino acid sequence: CSATGSQTYNSPLHF.

A few counts support this clonotype. The V gene is TRBV10-3, the J gene TRBJ2-2; the D gene could be TRBD1 or TRBD2 (5 bases each). Between the trimmed V and J ends, which lost 0 bases and 6 bases, there was a span of 20 bases. In germline, CDR1 is ENHRY, CDR2 SYGVKD. The CDR3 has 18 residues. CDR3 bases: TGTGCCATCAGTGAGTCGTCCCCGGGGCAGGGTAGAGCCGGGGAGCTGTTTTTT. It specifies CAISESSPGQGRAGELFF.

This clonotype was observed a handful of times. V is TRBV4-1 and J is TRBJ2-5, with 9 bases that match TRBD1. V was clipped by 0 bases and J by 2 bases; unmatched bases: 7. The germline gives CDR1 MGHRA, CDR2 YSYEKL. The CDR3 has 17 amino acids. The CDR3 coding sequence is TGCGCCAGCAGCCAAGATGGGGGACAGGGTCCTCAAGAGACCCAGTACTTC. It is translated as CASSQDGGQGPQETQYF.

The J gene is TRBJ1-1, the V gene TRBV28; 8 bases map to TRBD1. There are 15 residues in the CDR3. V shed 2 bases, J shed 3 bases, and the junction held 5 bases outside the gene matches. The V gene's germline CDR1 is MDHEN and CDR2 SYDVKM. The CDR3 loop reads CASSLGGQGDTEAFF. For the CDR3, the DNA is TGTGCCAGCAGTTTAGGCGGACAGGGAGACACTGAAGCTTTCTTT.

There are a few counts of this clonotype. The rearrangement uses TRBV6-5 and TRBJ1-2, with D possibly matching TRBD1 (6 bases). Germline CDR1 and CDR2: MNHEY and SVGAGI. The CDR3 consists of 15 residues. Trimming stripped 0 bases from V and 3 bases from J, with 11 bases between. The CDR3 DNA reads TGTGCCAGCAGTTACTCGAGTAGGGGGTACTATGGCTACACCTTC. It encodes CASSYSSRGYYGYTF.

This clonotype turned up a few times. The V and J genes are TRBV11-2 and TRBJ1-6, with D possibly being TRBD1 (6 bases). CDR3 length: 18 residues. V gave up 2 bases and J gave up 0 bases, with 14 bases separating them. The germline V gene encodes CDR1 SGHAT and CDR2 FQNNGV. CDR3 nucleotide sequence: TGTGCCAGCAGCTTAAAATACGAAGGGGGCTCCTATAATTCACCCCTCCACTTT. Translating gives CASSLKYEGGSYNSPLHF.

V gene TRBV4-3 combines with J gene TRBJ1-2; D may be TRBD1 (5 bases). Germline lookup yields CDR1 LGHNA and CDR2 YSLEER. V lost 5 bases to trimming and J lost 5 bases, with 15 bases between them. This CDR3 region has 14 residues. The CDR3 DNA follows: TGCGCCAGCAGCGACACGACAGAAGGTTATGGCTACACCTTC. Its translation: CASSDTTEGYGYTF.